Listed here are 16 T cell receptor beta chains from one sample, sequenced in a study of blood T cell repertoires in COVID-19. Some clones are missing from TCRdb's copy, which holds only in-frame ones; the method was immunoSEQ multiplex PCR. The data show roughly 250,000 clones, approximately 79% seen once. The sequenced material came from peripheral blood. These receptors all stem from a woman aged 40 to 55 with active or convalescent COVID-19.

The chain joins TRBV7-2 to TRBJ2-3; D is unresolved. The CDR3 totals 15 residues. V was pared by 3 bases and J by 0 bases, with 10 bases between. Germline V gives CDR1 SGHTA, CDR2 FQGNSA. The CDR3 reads CASSLWQASTDTQYF. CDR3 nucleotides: TGTGCCAGCAGCTTGTGGCAGGCTAGCACAGATACGCAGTATTTT.

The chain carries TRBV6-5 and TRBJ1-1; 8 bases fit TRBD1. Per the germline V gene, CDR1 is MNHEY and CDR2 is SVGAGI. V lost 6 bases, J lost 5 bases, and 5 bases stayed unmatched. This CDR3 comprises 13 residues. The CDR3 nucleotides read TGTGCCAGCAGCTTACACAGGGGGACTGAAGCTTTCTTT. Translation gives CASSLHRGTEAFF.

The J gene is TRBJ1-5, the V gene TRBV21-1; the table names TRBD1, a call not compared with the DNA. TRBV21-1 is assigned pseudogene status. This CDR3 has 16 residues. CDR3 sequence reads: CASSKARDREHQPQHF. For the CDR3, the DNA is TGTGCCAGCAGCAAAGCGCGGGACAGGGAACATCAGCCCCAGCATTTT.

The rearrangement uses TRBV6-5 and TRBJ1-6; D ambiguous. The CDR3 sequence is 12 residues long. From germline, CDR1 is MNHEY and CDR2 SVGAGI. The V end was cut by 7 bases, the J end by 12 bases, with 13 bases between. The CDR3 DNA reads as TGTGCCAGCACTCCGGAGGGCGGACCCCTCCACTTT. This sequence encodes CASTPEGGPLHF.

Here the CDR3 reads CASRSGTGPRQPQHF. The CDR3 region has the DNA TGTGCCAGCAGATCCGGGACAGGCCCCCGTCAGCCCCAGCATTTT. The rearrangement uses TRBV7-9 and TRBJ1-5, with 8 bases lining up with TRBD1. The CDR3 is 15 residues long. Per germline, CDR1 SEHNR and CDR2 FQNEAQ (reference sequence). The junction had 10 bases not matched to a gene; V was cut back by 6 bases and J by 6 bases.

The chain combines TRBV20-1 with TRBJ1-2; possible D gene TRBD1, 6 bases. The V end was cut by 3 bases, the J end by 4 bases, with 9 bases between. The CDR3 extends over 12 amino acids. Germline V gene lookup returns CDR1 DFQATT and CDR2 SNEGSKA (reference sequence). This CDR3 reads CSASSGVYGYTF. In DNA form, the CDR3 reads TGCAGTGCTAGTTCAGGGGTCTATGGCTACACCTTC.

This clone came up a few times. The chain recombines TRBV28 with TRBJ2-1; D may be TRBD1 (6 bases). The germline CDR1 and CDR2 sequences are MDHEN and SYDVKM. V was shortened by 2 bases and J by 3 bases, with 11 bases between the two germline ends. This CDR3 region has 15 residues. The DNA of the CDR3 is TGTGCCAGCAGTTTAAGGAGACAGGTCTACAATGAGCAGTTCTTC. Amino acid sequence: CASSLRRQVYNEQFF.

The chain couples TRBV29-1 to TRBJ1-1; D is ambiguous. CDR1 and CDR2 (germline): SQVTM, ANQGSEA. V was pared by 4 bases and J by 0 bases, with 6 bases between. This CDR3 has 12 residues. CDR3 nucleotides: TGCAGCGTTGCCCTTATGAACACTGAAGCTTTCTTT. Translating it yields CSVALMNTEAFF.

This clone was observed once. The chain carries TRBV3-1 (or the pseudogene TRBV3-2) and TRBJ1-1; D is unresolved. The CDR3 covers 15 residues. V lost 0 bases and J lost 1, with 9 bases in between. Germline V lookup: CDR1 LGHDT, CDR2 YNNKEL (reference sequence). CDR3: CASSQDQARNTEAFF. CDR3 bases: TGTGCCAGCAGCCAAGATCAGGCCAGGAACACTGAAGCTTTCTTT.

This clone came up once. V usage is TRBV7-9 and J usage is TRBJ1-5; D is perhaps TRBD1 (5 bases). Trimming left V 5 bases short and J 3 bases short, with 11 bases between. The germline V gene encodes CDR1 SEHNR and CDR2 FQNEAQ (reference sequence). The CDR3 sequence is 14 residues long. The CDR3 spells CASSTGGINQPQHF. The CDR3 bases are TGTGCCAGCAGCACCGGGGGGATCAATCAGCCCCAGCATTTT. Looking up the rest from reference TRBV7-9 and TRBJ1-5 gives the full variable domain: DTGVSQNPRHKITKRGQNVTFRCDPISEHNRLYWYRQTLGQGPEFLTYFQNEAQLEKSRLLSDRFSAERPKGSFSTLEIQRTEQGDSAMYLCASSTGGINQPQHFGDGTRLSIL.

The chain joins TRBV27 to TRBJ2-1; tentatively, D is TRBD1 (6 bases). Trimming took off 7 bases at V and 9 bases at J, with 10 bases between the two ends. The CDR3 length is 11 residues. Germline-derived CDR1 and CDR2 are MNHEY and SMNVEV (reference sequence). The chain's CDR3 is CASTYRAEQFF. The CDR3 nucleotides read TGTGCCAGCACCTACAGGGCTGAGCAGTTCTTC.

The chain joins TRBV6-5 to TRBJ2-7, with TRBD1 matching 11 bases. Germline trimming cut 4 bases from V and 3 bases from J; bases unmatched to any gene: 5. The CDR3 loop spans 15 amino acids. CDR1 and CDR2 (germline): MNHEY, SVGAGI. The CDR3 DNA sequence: TGTGCCAGCAGTTCCCCGGACAGGGGGCTCTACGAGCAGTACTTC. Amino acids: CASSSPDRGLYEQYF.

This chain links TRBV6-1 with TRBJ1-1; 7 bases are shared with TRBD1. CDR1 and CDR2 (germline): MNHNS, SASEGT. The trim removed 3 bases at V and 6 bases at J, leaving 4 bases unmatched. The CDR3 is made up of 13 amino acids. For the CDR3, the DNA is TGTGCCAGCAGTGAGCAGGGGGTGGCTGAAGCTTTCTTT. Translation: CASSEQGVAEAFF.

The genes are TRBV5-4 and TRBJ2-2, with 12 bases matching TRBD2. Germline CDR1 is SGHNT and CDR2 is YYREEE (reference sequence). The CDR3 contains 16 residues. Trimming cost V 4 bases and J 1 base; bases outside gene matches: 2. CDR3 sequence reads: CASSRLAGVNTGELFF. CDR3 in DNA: TGTGCCAGCAGCCGACTAGCGGGGGTGAACACCGGGGAGCTGTTTTTT.

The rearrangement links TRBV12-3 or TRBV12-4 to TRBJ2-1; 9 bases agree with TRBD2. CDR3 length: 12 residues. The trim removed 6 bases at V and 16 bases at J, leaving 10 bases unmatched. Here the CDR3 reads CASRVSGGPHFF. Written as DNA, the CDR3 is TGTGCCAGCAGGGTCAGCGGGGGGCCCCACTTCTTC.

The CDR3 bases are TGCAGCGTTGGCGCACGGGAGGATGGCTACACCTTC. Amino acid sequence: CSVGAREDGYTF. The rearrangement uses TRBV29-1 and TRBJ1-2; no clear D. V was clipped by 4 bases and J by 6 bases, with 12 bases between them. Germline CDR1 SQVTM, CDR2 ANQGSEA. The CDR3 runs 12 residues.